This TCR beta chain was identified in a study of blood T cells in healthy people across ages. Study-wide results and caveats: Per million T cells, TCR beta diversity dropped roughly linearly as age increased.

This clonotype has more than one count but fewer than ten. As yet, its antigen is unknown. The amount of total RNA extracted per sample was at least 6 micrograms. This CDR3 has 14 amino acids. The V gene end was trimmed by 5 bases and the J gene end by 8 bases; junction bases not matched to a gene: 5. Germline loops: CDR1 SGHTA, CDR2 FQGNSA. With a J-beta primer mix and a sample-barcoded 5' primer, a second PCR ran 7 to 11 cycles. All cDNA molecules were each tagged by a template-switch adaptor with 12 random nucleotides. A single record per CDR3 protein comes from TCRdb applying MiXCR to the 5' RACE reads. This sample yields 600,000 to 850,000 distinct CDR3 sequences, of which about 40% are seen a single time; 20% to 25% belongs to the top ten.

This TCR was sampled from a woman aged 55 to 70 in good health. The gene calls are TRBV7-2 and TRBJ2-1, with 11 bases aligning to TRBD2. Sequencing was carried out using blood. The DNA of the CDR3 is TGTGCCAGCAGCCCCACTAGCGGGAGCTATGAGCAGTTCTTC. It yields the protein CASSPTSGSYEQFF.